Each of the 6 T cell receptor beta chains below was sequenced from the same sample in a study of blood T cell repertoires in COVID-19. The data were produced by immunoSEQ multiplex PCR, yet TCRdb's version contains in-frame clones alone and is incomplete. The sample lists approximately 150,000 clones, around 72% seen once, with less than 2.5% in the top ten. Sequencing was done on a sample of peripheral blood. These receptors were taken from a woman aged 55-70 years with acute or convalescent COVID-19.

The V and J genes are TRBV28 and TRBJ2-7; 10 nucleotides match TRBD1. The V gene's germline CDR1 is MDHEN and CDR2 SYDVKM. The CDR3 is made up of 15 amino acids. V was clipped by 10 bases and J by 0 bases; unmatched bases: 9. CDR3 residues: CATQGTGASSYEQYF. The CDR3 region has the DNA TGTGCCACCCAGGGGACAGGGGCAAGCTCCTACGAGCAGTACTTC.

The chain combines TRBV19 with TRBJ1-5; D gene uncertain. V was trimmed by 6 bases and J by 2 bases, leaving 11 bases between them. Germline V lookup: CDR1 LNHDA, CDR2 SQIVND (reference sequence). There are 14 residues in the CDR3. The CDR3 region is CASRTPGGNQPQHF. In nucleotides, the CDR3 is TGTGCCAGTAGGACCCCAGGTGGCAATCAGCCCCAGCATTTT.

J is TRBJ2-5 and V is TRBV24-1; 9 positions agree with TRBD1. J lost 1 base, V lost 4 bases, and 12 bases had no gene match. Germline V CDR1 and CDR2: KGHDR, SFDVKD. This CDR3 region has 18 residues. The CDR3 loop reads CATSDTRVSGQGQETQYF. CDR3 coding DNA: TGTGCCACCAGTGACACCCGAGTATCGGGACAGGGCCAAGAGACCCAGTACTTC.

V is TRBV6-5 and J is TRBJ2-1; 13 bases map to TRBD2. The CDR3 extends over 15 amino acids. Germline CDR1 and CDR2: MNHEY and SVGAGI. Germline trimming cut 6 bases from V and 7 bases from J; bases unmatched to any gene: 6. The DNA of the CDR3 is TGTGCCAGCAGGCGACTAGCGGGAGGTTCTAATGAGCAGTTCTTC. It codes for CASRRLAGGSNEQFF.

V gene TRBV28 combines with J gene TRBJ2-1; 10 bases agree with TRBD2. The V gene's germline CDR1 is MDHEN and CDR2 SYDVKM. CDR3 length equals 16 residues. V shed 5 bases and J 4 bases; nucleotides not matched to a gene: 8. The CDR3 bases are TGTGCCAGCAGTCAATCCGGACTAGCGGTGTACAATGAGCAGTTCTTC. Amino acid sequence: CASSQSGLAVYNEQFF.

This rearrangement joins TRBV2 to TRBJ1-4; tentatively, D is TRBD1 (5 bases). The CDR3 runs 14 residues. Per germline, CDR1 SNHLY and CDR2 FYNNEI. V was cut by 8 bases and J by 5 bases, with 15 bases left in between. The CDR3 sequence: CASLRGIINEKLFF. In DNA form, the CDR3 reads TGTGCCAGCTTAAGGGGAATCATCAATGAAAAACTGTTTTTT.